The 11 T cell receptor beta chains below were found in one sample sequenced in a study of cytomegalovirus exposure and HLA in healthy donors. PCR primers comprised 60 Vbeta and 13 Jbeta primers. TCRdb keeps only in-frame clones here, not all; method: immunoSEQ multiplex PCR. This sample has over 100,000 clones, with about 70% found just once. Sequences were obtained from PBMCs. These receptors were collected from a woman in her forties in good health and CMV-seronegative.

The CDR3 DNA is TGCGCCAGCAGCCTTAACTTACCGGGATTGGGGAATCAGCCCCAGCATTTT. It yields the protein CASSLNLPGLGNQPQHF. The chain combines TRBV4-1 with TRBJ1-5; no clear D gene. With 4 bases removed from V and 4 bases from J, the gap between germline ends came to 20 bases. CDR1 and CDR2 from the germline V gene are MGHRA and YSYEKL. The CDR3 has 17 amino acids.

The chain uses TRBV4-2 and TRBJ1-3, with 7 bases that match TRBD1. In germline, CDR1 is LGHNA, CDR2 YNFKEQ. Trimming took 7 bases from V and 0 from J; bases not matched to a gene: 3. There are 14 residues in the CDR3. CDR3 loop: CASKGAASGNTIYF. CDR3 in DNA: TGTGCCAGCAAGGGGGCCGCCTCTGGAAACACCATATATTTT.

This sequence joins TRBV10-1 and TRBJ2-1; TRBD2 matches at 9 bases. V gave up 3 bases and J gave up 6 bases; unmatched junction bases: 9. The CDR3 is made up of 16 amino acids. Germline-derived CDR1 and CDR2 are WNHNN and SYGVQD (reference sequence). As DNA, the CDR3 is TGCGCCAGCAGTGATAGGACGGGACTAGCCTTCAATGAGCAGTTCTTC. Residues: CASSDRTGLAFNEQFF.

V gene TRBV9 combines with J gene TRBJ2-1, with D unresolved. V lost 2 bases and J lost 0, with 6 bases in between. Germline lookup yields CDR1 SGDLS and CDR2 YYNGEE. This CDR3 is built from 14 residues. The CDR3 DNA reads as TGTGCCAGCAGCGTCTCGAGCTCCTACAATGAGCAGTTCTTC. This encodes CASSVSSSYNEQFF.

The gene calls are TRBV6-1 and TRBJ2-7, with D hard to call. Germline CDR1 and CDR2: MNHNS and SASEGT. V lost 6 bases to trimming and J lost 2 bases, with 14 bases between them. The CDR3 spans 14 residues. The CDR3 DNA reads TGTGCCAGCAGACCTTTCCGGGTCCCCTACGAGCAGTACTTC. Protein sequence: CASRPFRVPYEQYF.

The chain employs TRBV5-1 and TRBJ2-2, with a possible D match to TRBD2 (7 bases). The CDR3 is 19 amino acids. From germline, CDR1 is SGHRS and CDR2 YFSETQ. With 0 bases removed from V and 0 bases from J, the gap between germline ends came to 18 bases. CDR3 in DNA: TGCGCCAGCAGCTTGGTGGTAATTGGGGGGGCCTCGAACACCGGGGAGCTGTTTTTT. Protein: CASSLVVIGGASNTGELFF.

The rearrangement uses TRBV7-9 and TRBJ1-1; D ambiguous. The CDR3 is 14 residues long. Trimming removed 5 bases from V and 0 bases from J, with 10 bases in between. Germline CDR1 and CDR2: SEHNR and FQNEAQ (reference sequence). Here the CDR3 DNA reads TGTGCCAGCAGCGCCCTACTACTGAACACTGAAGCTTTCTTT. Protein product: CASSALLLNTEAFF.

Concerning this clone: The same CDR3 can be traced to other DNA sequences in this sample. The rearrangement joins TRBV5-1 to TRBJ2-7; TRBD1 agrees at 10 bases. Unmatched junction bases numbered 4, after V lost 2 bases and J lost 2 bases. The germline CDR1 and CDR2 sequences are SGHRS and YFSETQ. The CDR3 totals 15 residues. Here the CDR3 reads CASSLGGTGAYEQYF. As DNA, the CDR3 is TGCGCCAGCAGCTTAGGTGGGACAGGGGCCTACGAGCAGTACTTC.

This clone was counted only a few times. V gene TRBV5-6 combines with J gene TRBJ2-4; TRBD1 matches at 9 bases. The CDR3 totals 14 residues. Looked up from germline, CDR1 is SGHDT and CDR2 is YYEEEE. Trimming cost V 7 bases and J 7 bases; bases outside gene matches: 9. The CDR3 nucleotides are TGTGCCAGCTCGCCCGGGACAGGGTGGAACATTCAGTACTTC. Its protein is CASSPGTGWNIQYF.

CDR3 residues: CASRTPGSTTYGYTF. As DNA, the CDR3 is TGTGCCAGCCGTACCCCAGGGTCTACTACCTATGGCTACACCTTC. The rearrangement uses TRBV27 and TRBJ1-2; D might be TRBD1 (5 bases). Trimming pared 8 bases from V and 4 bases from J, leaving 20 bases between. Germline values: CDR1 MNHEY, CDR2 SMNVEV (reference sequence). The CDR3 has 15 residues.

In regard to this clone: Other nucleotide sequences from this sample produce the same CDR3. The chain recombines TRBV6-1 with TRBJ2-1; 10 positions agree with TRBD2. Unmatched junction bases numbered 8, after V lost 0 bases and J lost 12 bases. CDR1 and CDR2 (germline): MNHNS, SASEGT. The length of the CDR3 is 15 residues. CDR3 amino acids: CASSEAASGGWGQFF. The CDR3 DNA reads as TGTGCCAGCAGTGAAGCGGCTAGCGGGGGATGGGGGCAGTTCTTC.